This TCR beta chain appears in the sequencing data of a study of blood T cell repertoires in COVID-19. About the study: Nucleic acid was either cDNA or gDNA, and it came from T cells, B-cell-depleted T cells, or PBMCs.

Original methodology: For nucleated cells, counts were estimated from reference gene primer amplification. Libraries were prepared by immunoSEQ multiplex PCR; TCRdb keeps only in-frame clonotypes and omits some of them. The DNA was the basis for D and trimming; V, J and clone size are from that table. Of 210,000 or so clones in the sample, 80% to 90% were seen once. The germline CDR1 and CDR2 sequences are SGHVS and FQNEAQ. This CDR3 has 16 amino acids. J was trimmed by 1 base and V by 5 bases; bases with no gene match: 9. This sequence originates from an elderly woman with acute or convalescent COVID-19. The rearrangement uses TRBV7-8 and TRBJ1-2; TRBD1 matches at 8 bases. Material for sequencing was peripheral blood. CDR3 loop: CASSLGGQAFNYGYTF. CDR3 nucleotide sequence: TGTGCCAGCAGCCTCGGGGGACAGGCGTTTAACTATGGCTACACCTTC.